One sample yielded the 14 T cell receptor beta chains listed below, sequenced in a study of blood T cell repertoires in COVID-19. The repertoire was sequenced with immunoSEQ multiplex PCR; TCRdb's copy has only in-frame clones and lacks some. The repertoire has about 160,000 clones, over 75% of them found once; the top ten carry around 6.7%. Sample: PBMCs or T cells enriched from blood (not recorded which). The receptor set was obtained from a woman between 50 and 59 years old who had recovered from COVID-19.

V gene TRBV5-1 combines with J gene TRBJ2-7, with a weak D call TRBD1 (5 bases). The length of the CDR3 is 14 residues. Germline CDR1 reads SGHRS; CDR2 reads YFSETQ. Trimming cost V 4 bases and J 2 bases, with 13 bases left between them. DNA of the CDR3: TGCGCCAGCAGCCCCAGGGATTTGGCCTACGAGCAGTACTTC. It codes for CASSPRDLAYEQYF.

CDR3 nucleotides: TGCAGCGTTGGAGTGGCAGGAGGAGGGCCCCAGCATTTT. Translated: CSVGVAGGGPQHF. The chain carries TRBV29-1 and TRBJ1-5; D is unresolved. Germline V gene sequence: CDR1 SQVTM, CDR2 ANQGSEA. The V and J ends lost 4 bases and 9 bases respectively, with 16 bases between them. This CDR3 comprises 13 residues.

The rearrangement uses TRBV10-3 and TRBJ1-4; tentatively, D is TRBD1 (6 bases). The CDR3 sequence is 15 residues long. Trimming removed 2 bases from V and 8 bases from J, with 15 bases in between. Germline V CDR1 and CDR2: ENHRY, SYGVKD. CDR3 sequence: CAISELGAGEEKLFF. Written as DNA, the CDR3 is TGTGCCATCAGTGAGCTGGGGGCAGGGGAGGAAAAACTGTTTTTT.

This chain uses TRBV7-2 with TRBJ1-2; the D is unclear. This CDR3 is 14 amino acids long. Trimming pared 2 bases from V and 4 bases from J, leaving 11 bases between. CDR1 SGHTA and CDR2 FQGNSA come from the germline V gene. The CDR3 coding sequence is TGTGCCAGCAGCTTATACCAAGCAACCTATGGCTACACCTTC. Protein product: CASSLYQATYGYTF.

This sequence joins TRBV18 and TRBJ2-2; no clear D gene. The V gene lost 0 bases and the J gene lost 1 base, with 9 bases spanning the gap. CDR1 is KGHSH, CDR2 LQKENI, per germline. The CDR3 consists of 16 residues. CDR3 region: CASSPPLPLNTGELFF. The CDR3 DNA reads as TGTGCCAGCTCACCACCTCTTCCGTTGAACACCGGGGAGCTGTTTTTT.

The gene calls are TRBV24-1 and TRBJ1-2; 9 bases line up with TRBD1. This CDR3 comprises 14 residues. Per the germline V gene, CDR1 is KGHDR and CDR2 is SFDVKD. The trim removed 3 bases at V and 4 bases at J, leaving 2 bases unmatched. Here the CDR3 reads CATSDPGQGYGYTF. CDR3 DNA: TGTGCCACCAGTGATCCGGGACAGGGCTATGGCTACACCTTC.

The gene calls are TRBV4-3 and TRBJ2-7; 8 nucleotides align to TRBD1. Germline assignment: CDR1 LGHNA and CDR2 YSLEER. The CDR3 consists of 16 residues. Trimming removed 4 bases from V and 4 bases from J; junction bases left unmatched: 12. The CDR3 loop is CASSLITGTGRYEQYF. CDR3 DNA: TGCGCCAGCAGCCTAATTACCGGGACAGGAAGATACGAGCAGTACTTC.

The rearrangement links TRBV29-1 to TRBJ2-2, with TRBD1 matching 7 bases. CDR1 SQVTM and CDR2 ANQGSEA come from the germline V gene. The CDR3 length is 15 residues. Germline trimming cut 6 bases from V and 7 bases from J; bases unmatched to any gene: 14. The DNA for the CDR3 is TGCAGCGTCCCGAGGGGGCAAGATCGGTTCGGGGAGCTGTTTTTT. This sequence encodes CSVPRGQDRFGELFF.

This clone was seen only once. The chain recombines TRBV7-2 with TRBJ2-7, with 7 bases lining up with TRBD2. Germline lookup yields CDR1 SGHTA and CDR2 FQGNSA. The V and J ends lost 5 bases and 7 bases, in that order; junction bases with no gene match: 14. CDR3 length equals 15 residues. The CDR3, as DNA: TGTGCCAGCAGCCATGCGTGGGGGGGTCATCGAGAGCAGTACTTC. This sequence encodes CASSHAWGGHREQYF.

The chain uses TRBV7-2 and TRBJ1-2; D remains ambiguous. The V and J ends lost 1 base and 0 bases respectively, with 12 bases between them. CDR1 and CDR2 from the germline V gene are SGHTA and FQGNSA. The CDR3 loop spans 16 amino acids. Here the CDR3 DNA reads TGTGCCAGCAGCTTAGTATTACCTAAAGCTAACTATGGCTACACCTTC. Amino acid sequence: CASSLVLPKANYGYTF.

V and J are TRBV4-3 and TRBJ2-7, with 8 bases matching TRBD1. CDR1 and CDR2 (germline): LGHNA, YSLEER. The CDR3 consists of 17 residues. Germline trimming cut 1 base from V and 0 bases from J; bases unmatched to any gene: 8. CDR3 sequence reads: CASSQALGTGSSYEQYF. CDR3 nucleotides: TGCGCCAGCAGCCAAGCGTTGGGGACAGGAAGCTCCTACGAGCAGTACTTC.

The CDR3 region has the DNA TGTGCCAGCAGCCGGAGCGGGGGGGCCTCACAAGAGACCCAGTACTTC. Protein product: CASSRSGGASQETQYF. V usage is TRBV5-4 and J usage is TRBJ2-5; 10 nucleotides align to TRBD2. V gave up 4 bases and J gave up 2 bases; unmatched junction bases: 8. The CDR3 loop spans 16 amino acids. Germline CDR1 reads SGHNT; CDR2 reads YYREEE (reference sequence).

This clone was seen more than once but under ten times. The CDR3 region is CATSDPSGGETQYF. DNA for the CDR3: TGTGCCACCAGTGACCCTAGCGGGGGTGAGACCCAGTACTTC. V is TRBV24-1 and J is TRBJ2-5; 10 bases are shared with TRBD2. This CDR3 region has 14 residues. J lost 5 bases, V lost 4 bases, and 3 bases had no gene match. CDR1 is KGHDR, CDR2 SFDVKD, per germline.

The chain is built from TRBV11-3 and TRBJ2-1; 9 bases match TRBD2. The germline V gene encodes CDR1 SGHNT and CDR2 YENEEA. The CDR3 extends over 14 amino acids. The junction had 3 bases not matched to a gene; V was cut back by 3 bases and J by 6 bases. CDR3 in amino acids: CASSLGLAVNEQFF. In DNA, the CDR3 is TGTGCCAGCAGCTTGGGACTAGCCGTCAATGAGCAGTTCTTC.